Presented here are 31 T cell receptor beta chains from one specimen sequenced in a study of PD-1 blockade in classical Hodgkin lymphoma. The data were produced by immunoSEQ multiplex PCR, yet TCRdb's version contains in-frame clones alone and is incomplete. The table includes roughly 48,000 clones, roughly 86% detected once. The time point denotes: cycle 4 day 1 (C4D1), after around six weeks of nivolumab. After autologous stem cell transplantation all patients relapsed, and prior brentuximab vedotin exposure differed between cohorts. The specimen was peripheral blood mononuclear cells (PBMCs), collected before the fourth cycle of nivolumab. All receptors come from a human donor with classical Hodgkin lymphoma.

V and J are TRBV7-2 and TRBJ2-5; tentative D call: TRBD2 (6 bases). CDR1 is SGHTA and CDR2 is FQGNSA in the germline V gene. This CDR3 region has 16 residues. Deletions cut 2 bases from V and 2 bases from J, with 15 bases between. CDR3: CASSLRRFAGQETQYF. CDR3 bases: TGTGCCAGCAGCTTACGGCGGTTCGCGGGGCAAGAGACCCAGTACTTC.

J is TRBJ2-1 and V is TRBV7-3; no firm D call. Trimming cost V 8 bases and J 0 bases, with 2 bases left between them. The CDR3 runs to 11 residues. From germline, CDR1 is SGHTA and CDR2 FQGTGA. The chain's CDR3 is CASGSYNEQFF. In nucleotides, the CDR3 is TGTGCCAGCGGCTCCTACAATGAGCAGTTCTTC.

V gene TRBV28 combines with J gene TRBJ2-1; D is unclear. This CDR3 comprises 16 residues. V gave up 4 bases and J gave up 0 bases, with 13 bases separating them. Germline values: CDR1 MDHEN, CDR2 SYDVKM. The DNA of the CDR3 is TGTGCCAGCAGTTCCGTGGCGGTTCACTCCTACAATGAGCAGTTCTTC. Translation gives CASSSVAVHSYNEQFF. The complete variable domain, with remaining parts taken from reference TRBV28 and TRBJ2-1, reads DVKVTQSSRYLVKRTGEKVFLECVQDMDHENMFWYRQDPGLGLRLIYFSYDVKMKEKGDIPEGYSVSREKKERFSLILESASTNQTSMYLCASSSVAVHSYNEQFFGPGTRLTVL.

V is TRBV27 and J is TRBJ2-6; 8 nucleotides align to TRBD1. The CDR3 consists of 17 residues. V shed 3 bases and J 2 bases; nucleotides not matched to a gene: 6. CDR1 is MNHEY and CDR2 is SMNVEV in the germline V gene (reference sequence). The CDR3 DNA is TGTGCCAGCAGTTTCCTAATGACAGGGGCTGGGGCCAACGTCCTGACTTTC. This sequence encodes CASSFLMTGAGANVLTF.

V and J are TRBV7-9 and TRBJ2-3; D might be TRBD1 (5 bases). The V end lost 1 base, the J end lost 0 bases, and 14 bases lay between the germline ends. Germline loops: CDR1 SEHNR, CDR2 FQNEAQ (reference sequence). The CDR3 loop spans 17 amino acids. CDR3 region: CASSLGAQARSTDTQYF. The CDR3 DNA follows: TGTGCCAGCAGCTTAGGGGCACAGGCGCGGAGCACAGATACGCAGTATTTT. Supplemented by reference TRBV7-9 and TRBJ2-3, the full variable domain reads DTGVSQNPRHKITKRGQNVTFRCDPISEHNRLYWYRQTLGQGPEFLTYFQNEAQLEKSRLLSDRFSAERPKGSFSTLEIQRTEQGDSAMYLCASSLGAQARSTDTQYFGPGTRLTVL.

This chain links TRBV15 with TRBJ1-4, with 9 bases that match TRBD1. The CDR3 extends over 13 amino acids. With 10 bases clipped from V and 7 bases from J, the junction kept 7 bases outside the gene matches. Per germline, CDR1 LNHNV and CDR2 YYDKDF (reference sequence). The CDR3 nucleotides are TGTGCCATCACAGGGGGCTCGGGTGAAAAACTGTTTTTT. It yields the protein CAITGGSGEKLFF. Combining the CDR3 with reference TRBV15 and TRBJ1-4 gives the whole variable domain DAMVIQNPRYQVTQFGKPVTLSCSQTLNHNVMYWYQQKSSQAPKLLFHYYDKDFNNEADTPDNFQSRRPNTSFCFLDIRSPGLGDTAMYLCAITGGSGEKLFFGSGTQLSVL.

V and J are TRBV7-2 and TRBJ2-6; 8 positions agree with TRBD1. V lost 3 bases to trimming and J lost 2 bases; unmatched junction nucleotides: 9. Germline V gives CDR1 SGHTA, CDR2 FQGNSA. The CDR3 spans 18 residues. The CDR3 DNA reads TGTGCCAGCAGCTTGACGGACAGGGTGTTAGCTGGGGCCAACGTCCTGACTTTC. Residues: CASSLTDRVLAGANVLTF.

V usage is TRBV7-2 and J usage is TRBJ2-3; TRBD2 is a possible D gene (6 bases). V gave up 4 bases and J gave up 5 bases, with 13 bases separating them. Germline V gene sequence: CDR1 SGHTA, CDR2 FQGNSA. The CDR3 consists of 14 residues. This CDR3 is CASSSAGILDTQYF. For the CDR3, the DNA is TGTGCCAGCAGCTCGGCGGGAATTTTAGATACGCAGTATTTT. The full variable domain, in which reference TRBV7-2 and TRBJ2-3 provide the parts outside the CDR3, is GAGVSQSPSNKVTEKGKDVELRCDPISGHTALYWYRQSLGQGLEFLIYFQGNSAPDKSGLPSDRFSAERTGGSVSTLTIQRTQQEDSAVYLCASSSAGILDTQYFGPGTRLTVL.

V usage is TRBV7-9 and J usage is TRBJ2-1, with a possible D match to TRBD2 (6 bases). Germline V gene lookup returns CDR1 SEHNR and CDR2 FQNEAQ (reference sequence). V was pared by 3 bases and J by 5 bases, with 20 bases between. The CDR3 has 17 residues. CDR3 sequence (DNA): TGTGCCAGCAGCTTTATTTTTGCGGGGCTAATGGACAATGAGCAGTTCTTC. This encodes CASSFIFAGLMDNEQFF.

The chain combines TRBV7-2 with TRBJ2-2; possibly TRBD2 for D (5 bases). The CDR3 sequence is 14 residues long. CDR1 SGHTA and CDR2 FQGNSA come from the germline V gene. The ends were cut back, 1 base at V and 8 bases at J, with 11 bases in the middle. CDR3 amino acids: CASSLVLARGELFF. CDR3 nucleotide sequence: TGTGCCAGCAGCTTAGTCCTAGCTAGAGGGGAGCTGTTTTTT.

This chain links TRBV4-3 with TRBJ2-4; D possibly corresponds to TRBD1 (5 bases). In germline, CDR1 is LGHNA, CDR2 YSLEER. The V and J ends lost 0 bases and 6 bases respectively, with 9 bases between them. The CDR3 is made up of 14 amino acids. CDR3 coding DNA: TGCGCCAGCAGCCAAGATCATGGGGCAAACATTCAGTACTTC. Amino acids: CASSQDHGANIQYF.

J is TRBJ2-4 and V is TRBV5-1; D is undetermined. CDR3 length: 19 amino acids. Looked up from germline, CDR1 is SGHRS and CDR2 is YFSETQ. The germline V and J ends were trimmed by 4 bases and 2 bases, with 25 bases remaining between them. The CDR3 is CASSPRTEDRVKTKNIQYF. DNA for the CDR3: TGCGCCAGCAGCCCCCGGACCGAGGACCGAGTAAAGACCAAAAACATTCAGTACTTC.

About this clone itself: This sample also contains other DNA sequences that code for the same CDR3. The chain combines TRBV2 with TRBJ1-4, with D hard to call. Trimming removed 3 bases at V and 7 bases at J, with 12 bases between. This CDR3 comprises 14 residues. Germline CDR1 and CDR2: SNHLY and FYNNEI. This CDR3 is CASSDAGPVEKLFF. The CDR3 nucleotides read TGTGCCAGCAGTGACGCCGGGCCGGTTGAAAAACTGTTTTTT.

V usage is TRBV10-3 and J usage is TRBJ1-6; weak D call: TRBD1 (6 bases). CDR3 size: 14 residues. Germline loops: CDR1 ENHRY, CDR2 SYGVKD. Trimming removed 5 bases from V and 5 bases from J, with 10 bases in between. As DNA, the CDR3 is TGTGCCATCAGTATGGACAGCAATAATTCACCCCTCCACTTT. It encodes CAISMDSNNSPLHF.

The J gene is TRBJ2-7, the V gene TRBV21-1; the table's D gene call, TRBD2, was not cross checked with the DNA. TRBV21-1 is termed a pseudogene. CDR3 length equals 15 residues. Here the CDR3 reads CASSKTGRAAYEQYF. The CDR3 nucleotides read TGTGCCAGCAGCAAAACAGGGAGGGCAGCCTACGAGCAGTACTTC.

CDR3 protein: CATSRPSGPSYNEQFF. CDR3 bases: TGTGCCACCAGCAGACCGAGCGGGCCCTCCTACAATGAGCAGTTCTTC. The chain carries TRBV15 and TRBJ2-1; possibly TRBD2 for D (6 bases). Trimming took off 2 bases at V and 0 bases at J, with 11 bases between the two ends. The CDR3 covers 16 residues. Germline V gene lookup returns CDR1 LNHNV and CDR2 YYDKDF (reference sequence).

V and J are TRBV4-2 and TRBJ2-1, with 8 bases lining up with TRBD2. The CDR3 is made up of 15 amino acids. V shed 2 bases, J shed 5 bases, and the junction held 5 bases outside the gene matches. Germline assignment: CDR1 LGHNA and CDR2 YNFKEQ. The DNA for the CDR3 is TGTGCCAGCAGCCAAAGCGGGGGATATCACAATGAGCAGTTCTTC. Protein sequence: CASSQSGGYHNEQFF.

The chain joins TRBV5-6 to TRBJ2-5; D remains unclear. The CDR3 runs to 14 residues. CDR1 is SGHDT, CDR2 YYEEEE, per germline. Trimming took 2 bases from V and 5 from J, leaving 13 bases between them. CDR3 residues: CASSFSYHLETQYF. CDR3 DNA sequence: TGTGCCAGCAGCTTCTCCTACCACCTGGAGACCCAGTACTTC.

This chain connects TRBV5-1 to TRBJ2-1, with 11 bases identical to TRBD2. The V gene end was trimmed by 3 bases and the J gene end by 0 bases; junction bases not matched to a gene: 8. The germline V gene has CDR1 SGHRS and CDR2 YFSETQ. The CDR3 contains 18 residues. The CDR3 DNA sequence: TGCGCCAGCAGCTCCCTCCCGACTAGCGGGGTCTCCTACAATGAGCAGTTCTTC. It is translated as CASSSLPTSGVSYNEQFF.

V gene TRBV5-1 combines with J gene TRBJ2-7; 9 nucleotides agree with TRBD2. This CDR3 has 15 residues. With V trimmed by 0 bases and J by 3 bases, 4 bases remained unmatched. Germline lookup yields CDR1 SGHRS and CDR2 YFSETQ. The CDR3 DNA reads TGCGCCAGCAGCTTGGGCAAGCGGGAGGTCTACGAGCAGTACTTC. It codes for CASSLGKREVYEQYF.

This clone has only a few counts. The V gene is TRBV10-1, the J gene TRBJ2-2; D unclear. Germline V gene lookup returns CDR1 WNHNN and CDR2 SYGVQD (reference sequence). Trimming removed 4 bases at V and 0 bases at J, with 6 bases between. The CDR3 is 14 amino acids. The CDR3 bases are TGCGCCAGCAGTGGTAGGGCGAACACCGGGGAGCTGTTTTTT. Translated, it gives CASSGRANTGELFF.

CDR3 residues: CSVAFSSSGGFYEQYF. The CDR3 bases are TGCAGCGTTGCGTTTTCCAGCTCAGGGGGATTCTACGAGCAGTACTTC. The chain employs TRBV29-1 and TRBJ2-7, with 7 bases matching TRBD1. Unmatched junction bases numbered 15, after V lost 4 bases and J lost 3 bases. The CDR3 is made up of 16 amino acids. Germline V gene data show CDR1 as SQVTM and CDR2 as ANQGSEA.

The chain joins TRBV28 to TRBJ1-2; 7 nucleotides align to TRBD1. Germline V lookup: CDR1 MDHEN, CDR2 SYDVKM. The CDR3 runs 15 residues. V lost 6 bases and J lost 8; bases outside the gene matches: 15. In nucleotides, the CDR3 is TGTGCCAGCAGCCCCGGCGGAGGGGGCAAGGGGGGCTACACCTTC. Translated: CASSPGGGGKGGYTF.

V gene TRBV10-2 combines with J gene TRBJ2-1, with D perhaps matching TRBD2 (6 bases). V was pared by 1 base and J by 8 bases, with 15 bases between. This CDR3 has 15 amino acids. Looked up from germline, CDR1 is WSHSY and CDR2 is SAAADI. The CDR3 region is CASSEFGRLSDEQFF. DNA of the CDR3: TGCGCCAGCAGTGAGTTCGGGAGACTTAGCGATGAGCAGTTCTTC.

The CDR3 spells CASSQVNSVSLGYTF. CDR3 bases: TGCGCCAGCAGCCAAGTCAACTCGGTTTCCCTCGGCTACACCTTC. The rearrangement uses TRBV4-1 and TRBJ1-2, with unresolved D. The CDR3 length is 15 residues. V lost 1 base and J 8 bases, leaving 17 bases between the germline ends. Germline V lookup: CDR1 MGHRA, CDR2 YSYEKL.

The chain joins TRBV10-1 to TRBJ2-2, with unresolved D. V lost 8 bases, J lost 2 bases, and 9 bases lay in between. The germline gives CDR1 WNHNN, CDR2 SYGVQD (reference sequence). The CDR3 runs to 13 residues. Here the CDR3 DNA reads TGCGCCAGCGCTTACGAAAACACCGGGGAGCTGTTTTTT. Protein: CASAYENTGELFF.

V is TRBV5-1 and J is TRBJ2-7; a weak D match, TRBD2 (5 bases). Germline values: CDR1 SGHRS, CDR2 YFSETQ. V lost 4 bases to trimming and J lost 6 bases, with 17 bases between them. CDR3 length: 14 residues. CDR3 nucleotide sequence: TGCGCCAGCAGCCCAGACTACGATCGATCCGAGCAGTACTTC. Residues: CASSPDYDRSEQYF.

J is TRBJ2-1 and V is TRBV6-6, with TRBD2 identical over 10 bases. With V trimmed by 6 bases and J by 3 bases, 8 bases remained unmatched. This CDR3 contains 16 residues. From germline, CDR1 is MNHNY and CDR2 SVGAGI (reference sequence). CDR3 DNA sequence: TGTGCCAGCAGGAAGCTAGCGGGAGAAAGCTACAATGAGCAGTTCTTC. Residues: CASRKLAGESYNEQFF.

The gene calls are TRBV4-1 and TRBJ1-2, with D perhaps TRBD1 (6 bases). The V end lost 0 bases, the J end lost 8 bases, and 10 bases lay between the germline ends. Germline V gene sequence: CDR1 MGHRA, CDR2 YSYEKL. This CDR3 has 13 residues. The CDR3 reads CASSQEGAGGYTF. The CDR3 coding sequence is TGCGCCAGCAGCCAAGAGGGGGCAGGCGGCTACACCTTC.

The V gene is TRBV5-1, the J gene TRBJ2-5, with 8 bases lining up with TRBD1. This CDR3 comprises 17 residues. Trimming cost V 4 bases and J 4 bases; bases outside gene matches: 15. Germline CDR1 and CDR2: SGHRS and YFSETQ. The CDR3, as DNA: TGCGCCAGCAGCCCCGGAGGACAGGGTAGCTTCCGAGAGACCCAGTACTTC. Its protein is CASSPGGQGSFRETQYF.

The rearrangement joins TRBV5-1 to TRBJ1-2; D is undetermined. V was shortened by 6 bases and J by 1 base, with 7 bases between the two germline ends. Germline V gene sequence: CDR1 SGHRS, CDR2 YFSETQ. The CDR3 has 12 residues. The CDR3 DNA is TGCGCCAGCACCCGGGGTAACTATGGCTACACCTTC. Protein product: CASTRGNYGYTF. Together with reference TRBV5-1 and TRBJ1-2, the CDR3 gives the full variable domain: KAGVTQTPRYLIKTRGQQVTLSCSPISGHRSVSWYQQTPGQGLQFLFEYFSETQRNKGNFPGRFSGRQFSNSRSEMNVSTLELGDSALYLCASTRGNYGYTFGSGTRLTVV.